A selection of T cell receptor beta chains follows, all from one sample in a study of CD8 T cells in Susac syndrome. TCRdb called the immunoSEQ multiplex PCR reads again in MiXCR, with one record for every CDR3 protein. The table has roughly 200,000 distinct CDR3 sequences, about 95% seen once. The sequencing sample was made of CD4+ T cells from PBMCs. These receptors all come from a human donor in good health. Each CDR3 is given with its conserved first and last residue. Each record gives: clone size, V gene, D gene, CDR3 length, J gene, CDR3 protein, CDR3 DNA. D genes are given only for firm matches. Size is omitted from some rows. Given values are once, few, many or a class for expanded clones.

>-|TRBV28|-|13|TRBJ1-2
CASSPAVYYGYTF
TGTGCCAGCAGTCCGGCGGTATACTATGGCTACACCTTC
>-|TRBV7-9|-|12|TRBJ2-2
CASSFNTGELFF
TGTGCCAGCAGCTTTAATACCGGGGAGCTGTTTTTT
>-|TRBV30|-|13|TRBJ1-2
CAWRRGGGYGYTF
TGTGCCTGGAGACGAGGGGGAGGCTATGGCTACACCTTC
>-|TRBV25-1|-|13|TRBJ2-1
CASSESGRREQFF
TGTGCCAGCAGTGAATCGGGGCGCCGTGAGCAGTTCTTC
>-|TRBV30|TRBD1|13|TRBJ1-1
CAWSPDRGTEAFF
TGTGCCTGGAGCCCGGACAGGGGCACTGAAGCTTTCTTT
>-|TRBV20-1|-|12|TRBJ2-2
CSARAVTGELFF
TGCAGTGCTAGAGCGGTTACCGGGGAGCTGTTTTTT
>-|TRBV20-1|-|10|TRBJ2-7
CSASPEEQYF
TGCAGTGCTAGCCCGGAGGAGCAGTACTTC
>-|TRBV30|-|16|TRBJ1-1
CAWSLPRRGGIPEAFF
TGTGCCTGGAGTCTCCCCAGGAGGGGGGGCATCCCTGAAGCTTTCTTT
>-|TRBV29-1|TRBD1|12|TRBJ1-3
CSGRQGENTIYF
TGCAGCGGCCGACAGGGAGAAAACACCATATATTTT
>once|TRBV20-1|-|14|TRBJ2-3
CSARDGTWADTQYF
TGCAGTGCTAGAGATGGGACTTGGGCAGATACGCAGTATTTT
>-|TRBV6-1|-|12|TRBJ2-1
CASSEPQDEQFF
TGTGCCAGCAGTGAACCCCAGGACGAGCAGTTCTTC
>-|TRBV5-6|TRBD2|16|TRBJ2-1
CASSLRGLAGVREQFF
TGTGCCAGCAGCTTGAGGGGACTAGCGGGAGTCCGGGAGCAGTTCTTC
>-|TRBV29-1|-|15|TRBJ1-5
CSVAPSGSYTDTQHF
TGCAGCGTTGCCCCTAGCGGGAGTTACACAGATACGCAGCATTTT
>-|TRBV3-1|-|15|TRBJ2-1
CASSHRLAPYNEQFF
TGTGCCAGCAGCCACCGTCTAGCGCCCTACAATGAGCAGTTCTTC
>-|TRBV20-1|-|12|TRBJ2-5
CSARDTGGTQYF
TGCAGTGCTAGAGACACCGGTGGGACCCAGTACTTC
>-|TRBV29-1|-|13|TRBJ1-5
CSVGFGGNQPQHF
TGCAGCGTTGGCTTCGGGGGAAATCAGCCCCAGCATTTT
>-|TRBV24-1|-|15|TRBJ2-2
CATSGTGRNTGELFF
TGTGCCACCAGTGGTACTGGGCGTAACACCGGGGAGCTGTTTTTT
>-|TRBV11-2|TRBD2|18|TRBJ2-3
CASSLEGTSGRSTDTQYF
TGTGCCAGCAGCTTAGAGGGGACTAGCGGCAGGAGCACAGATACGCAGTATTTT
>-|TRBV19|-|15|TRBJ2-6
CASTHRSSGANVLTF
TGTGCCAGTACCCACAGGAGCTCTGGGGCCAACGTCCTGACTTTC
>-|TRBV27|TRBD2|16|TRBJ2-1
CASRSVAGGPSTEQFF
TGTGCCAGCAGATCGGTAGCGGGAGGCCCCTCGACAGAGCAGTTCTTC
>-|TRBV30|-|14|TRBJ2-3
CAWSVRVVTDTQYF
TGTGCCTGGAGTGTACGAGTGGTCACAGATACGCAGTATTTT
>-|TRBV30|TRBD1|15|TRBJ2-7
CAWSVPPDRVDEQYF
TGTGCCTGGAGTGTTCCCCCCGACAGGGTAGACGAGCAGTACTTC
>-|TRBV20-1|-|14|TRBJ2-7
CSARRPGPRDEQYF
TGCAGTGCTAGAAGGCCGGGACCCAGGGACGAGCAGTACTTC
>-|TRBV20-1|-|11|TRBJ2-7
CSARPTYEQYF
TGCAGTGCTAGGCCGACATACGAGCAGTACTTC
>-|TRBV20-1|TRBD2|13|TRBJ2-5
CSALVLAGETQYF
TGCAGTGCCCTCGTACTAGCGGGAGAGACCCAGTACTTC